The sequence of this TCR beta chain was determined in a study of CD8 T cells in ankylosing spondylitis. General study points: Characteristic of ankylosing spondylitis blood, it appeared, was a TCR beta motif comprising about eight highly homologous variants. CD8+ cells made up the disease-linked clones, which were relatively rare in peripheral blood. Significantly higher representation of disease-linked clones was reported for matched ankylosing spondylitis synovial fluid.

In making TCR beta libraries, quantitative 5'-RACE with molecular barcodes was used. Each CDR3 protein is one row after TCRdb ran MiXCR on the 5' RACE reads. The table has 250,000 or so distinct CDR3 sequences, roughly a quarter seen once. This CDR3 comprises 15 residues. Germline CDR1 DFQATT, CDR2 SNEGSKA (reference sequence). J lost 1 base, V lost 6 bases, and 4 bases had no gene match. In regard to this clonotype: The antigen is undetermined.

The chain uses TRBV20-1 and TRBJ2-1; 12 bases match TRBD2. The sequence was obtained from a male donor with ankylosing spondylitis or in good health (not recorded which). The sample comprised blood, either unsorted or a sorted T cell fraction (not recorded which). The CDR3 DNA reads as TGCAGTGCATCCGGACTAGCGGGGTCCTACAATGAGCAGTTCTTC. It codes for CSASGLAGSYNEQFF.